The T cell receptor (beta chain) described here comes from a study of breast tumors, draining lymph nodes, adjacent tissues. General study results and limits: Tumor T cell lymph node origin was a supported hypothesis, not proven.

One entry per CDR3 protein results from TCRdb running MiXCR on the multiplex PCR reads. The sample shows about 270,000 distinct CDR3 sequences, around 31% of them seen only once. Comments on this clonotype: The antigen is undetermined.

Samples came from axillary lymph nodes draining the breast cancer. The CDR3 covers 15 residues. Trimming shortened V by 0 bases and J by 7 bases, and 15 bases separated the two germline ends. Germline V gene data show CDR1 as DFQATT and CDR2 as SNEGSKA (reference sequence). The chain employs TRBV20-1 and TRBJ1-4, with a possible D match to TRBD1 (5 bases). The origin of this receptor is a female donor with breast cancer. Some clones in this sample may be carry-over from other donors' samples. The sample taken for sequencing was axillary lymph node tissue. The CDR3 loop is CSARDLTGEAEKLFF. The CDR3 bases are TGCAGTGCTAGAGATCTAACGGGGGAGGCTGAAAAACTGTTTTTT.